This TCR beta chain was recorded in a study of identical twins. Points from the study as a whole: There were fewer insertions in abundant cord blood beta clonotypes, but memory repertoires showed no such pattern.

Germline lookup yields CDR1 SGDLS and CDR2 YYNGEE. This CDR3 contains 14 residues. V lost 1 base and J 3 bases, leaving 7 bases between the germline ends. TCRdb independently ran MiXCR on the 5' RACE reads; one entry per CDR3 protein. The sample has about 220,000 distinct CDR3 sequences; around 6.5% are singletons. Among all donors, each was a healthy Caucasian. In its sample, this clonotype was seen many times. Its antigen remains unidentified. These data are also associated with another study on T cells expressing NK-cell markers. That work adds: Underlying the TCR beta repertoires were sorted CD3+CD56+NKG2C+, CD3+CD56+NKG2C- and CD3+CD56-NKG2C+ T cells. Of the CD8+ T cells in a handful of donors, roughly 1.0-7.0% belonged to dominant NKG2C+ clonotypes.

V gene TRBV9 combines with J gene TRBJ2-2; no definite D call. Input material: CD8+ T cells sorted from blood. The origin of this receptor is a young woman in good health. CDR3 sequence: CASSVYADTGELFF. CDR3 in DNA: TGTGCCAGCAGCGTATATGCTGACACCGGGGAGCTGTTTTTT.